One and the same sample provided the 7 T cell receptor beta chains below, sequenced in a study of CD4 T cells in relation to SARS-CoV-2 and coronaviruses. Data came from immunoSEQ multiplex PCR; TCRdb stores just in-frame clones and leaves some out. The repertoire holds approximately 50,000 clones, with under 95% as singletons. Sample: naive CD4+ T cells from PBMCs. Subset meaning: naive CD4+ T cells isolated by negative enrichment. All receptors come from an adult with COVID-19.

V gene TRBV25-1 combines with J gene TRBJ2-7; D is perhaps TRBD2 (5 bases). Between the trimmed V and J ends, which lost 4 bases and 5 bases, there was a span of 12 bases. Per germline, CDR1 MGHDK and CDR2 SYGVNS. This CDR3 is built from 13 residues. DNA for the CDR3: TGTGCCAGCAGTGGCGGGCTCCTTCACGAGCAGTACTTC. Encoded protein: CASSGGLLHEQYF.

The rearrangement links TRBV27 to TRBJ2-1; perhaps TRBD1 as D (5 bases). Trimming took off 6 bases at V and 2 bases at J, with 17 bases between the two ends. Germline CDR1 and CDR2: MNHEY and SMNVEV (reference sequence). The CDR3 has 16 residues. CDR3 protein: CASRLQAPTAYNEQFF. The CDR3 DNA follows: TGTGCCAGCAGACTCCAAGCCCCGACAGCCTACAATGAGCAGTTCTTC.

In this sample, this clone turned up once. This chain links TRBV9 with TRBJ2-1; D may be TRBD2 (6 bases). V lost 4 bases to trimming and J lost 7 bases, with 21 bases between them. Germline CDR1 is SGDLS and CDR2 is YYNGEE. This CDR3 comprises 16 residues. The CDR3 DNA is TGTGCCAGCAGCCACGGCCCAGACCAGGAGGGTAATGAGCAGTTCTTC. It is translated as CASSHGPDQEGNEQFF.

The chain uses TRBV6-2 or TRBV6-3 and TRBJ2-7, with D tentatively TRBD1 or TRBD2 (5 bases each). This CDR3 has 15 residues. V was trimmed by 4 bases and J by 1 base, leaving 14 bases between them. CDR1 and CDR2 (germline): MNHEY, SVGEGT. The CDR3 bases are TGTGCCAGCAGTTGGACCGGGACCCCATCCTACGAGCAGTACTTC. Amino acids: CASSWTGTPSYEQYF.

The chain links TRBV3-1 (or the pseudogene TRBV3-2) to TRBJ1-2; D gene unclear. V lost 0 bases to trimming and J lost 8 bases, with 10 bases between them. Germline V gene lookup returns CDR1 LGHDT and CDR2 YNNKEL (reference sequence). The CDR3 covers 13 residues. CDR3 region: CASSQEDRVGYTF. In nucleotides, the CDR3 is TGTGCCAGCAGCCAAGAAGATCGGGTGGGCTACACCTTC.

V usage is TRBV7-9 and J usage is TRBJ2-1; 7 positions agree with TRBD2. The V and J ends lost 4 bases and 6 bases, in that order; junction bases with no gene match: 6. There are 14 residues in the CDR3. CDR1 SEHNR and CDR2 FQNEAQ come from the germline V gene (reference sequence). CDR3 amino acids: CASSSQGGANEQFF. In DNA form, the CDR3 reads TGTGCCAGCAGCTCTCAGGGAGGGGCCAATGAGCAGTTCTTC.

V and J are TRBV9 and TRBJ1-2, with unresolved D. This CDR3 contains 15 residues. Germline loops: CDR1 SGDLS, CDR2 YYNGEE. The V end was cut by 0 bases, the J end by 10 bases, with 19 bases between. The CDR3 protein is CASSVVWRLARDYTF. CDR3 coding DNA: TGTGCCAGCAGCGTAGTATGGAGACTAGCAAGGGACTACACCTTC. The whole variable domain, filled in from reference TRBV9 and TRBJ1-2, reads DSGVTQTPKHLITATGQRVTLRCSPRSGDLSVYWYQQSLDQGLQFLIQYYNGEERAKGNILERFSAQQFPDLHSELNLSSLELGDSALYFCASSVVWRLARDYTFGSGTRLTVV.